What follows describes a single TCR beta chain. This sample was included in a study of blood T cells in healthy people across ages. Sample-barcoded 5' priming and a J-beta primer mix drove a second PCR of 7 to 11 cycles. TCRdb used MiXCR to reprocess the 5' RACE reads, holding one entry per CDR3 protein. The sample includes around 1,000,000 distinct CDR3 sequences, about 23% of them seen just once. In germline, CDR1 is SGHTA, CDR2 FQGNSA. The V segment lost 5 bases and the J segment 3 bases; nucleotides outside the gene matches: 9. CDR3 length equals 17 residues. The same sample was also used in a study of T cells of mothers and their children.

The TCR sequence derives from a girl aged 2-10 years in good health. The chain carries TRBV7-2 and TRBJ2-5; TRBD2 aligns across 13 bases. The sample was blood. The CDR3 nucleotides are TGTGCCAGCAGCCGCTTAACTAGCGGGGGGGCCGAAGAGACCCAGTACTTC. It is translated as CASSRLTSGGAEETQYF. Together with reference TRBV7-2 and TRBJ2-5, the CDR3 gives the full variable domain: GAGVSQSPSNKVTEKGKDVELRCDPISGHTALYWYRQSLGQGLEFLIYFQGNSAPDKSGLPSDRFSAERTGGSVSTLTIQRTQQEDSAVYLCASSRLTSGGAEETQYFGPGTRLLVL.